This TCR beta chain was recovered during a study of technical replicates of blood from a handful of donors. Germline V gene sequence: CDR1 MGHDK, CDR2 SYGVNS. V lost 4 bases, J lost 5 bases, and 4 bases stayed unmatched. The CDR3 loop spans 14 amino acids. Assay: immunoSEQ multiplex PCR; the TCRdb copy retains only in-frame clones and omits some. The data hold over 55,000 clones, with 80% to 90% observed a single time. Sequenced: PBMCs. The gene calls are TRBV25-1 and TRBJ2-3, with 9 bases that match TRBD2. This clonotype originated in a human donor in good health. Some clones in this sample may be carry-over from other donors' samples. The CDR3 region has the DNA TGTGCCAGCAGTGTTCCAGCGGGGGGAGATACGCAGTATTTT. Amino acids: CASSVPAGGDTQYF.